The clone carrying this T cell receptor (beta chain) was counted only a few times. Its antigen is currently unknown. TCRdb's table, derived via immunoSEQ multiplex PCR, lists solely in-frame clones and lacks some. The table includes hundreds of thousands of clones, about 80% detected once. Germline lookup yields CDR1 PRHDT and CDR2 FYEKMQ (reference sequence). There are 16 residues in the CDR3. V shed 6 bases and J 0 bases; nucleotides not matched to a gene: 8. Thawed PBMCs were FACS-sorted into unstimulated CD4+CD25+CD127- regulatory T cells, CD4+CD25- non-regulatory cells, CD4 and CD8 cells. The data were obtained in a study of Tregs in tolerant kidney transplant recipients. The study's findings and limits: Biological reproducibility was not directly addressed, but technical replication error appeared minimal. Expanding Tregs on activated donor B cells appeared to best identify donor-specific TCRbeta clones. Few patients were studied, so findings need validation in larger groups.

The clonotype originates from a human donor in good health. What was sequenced was CD4+ T cells from blood. V is TRBV13 and J is TRBJ2-1; TRBD1 matches 7 bases. CDR3 sequence reads: CASREGGRSSYNEQFF. The DNA for the CDR3 is TGTGCCAGCAGAGAAGGGGGCCGGAGCTCCTACAATGAGCAGTTCTTC.